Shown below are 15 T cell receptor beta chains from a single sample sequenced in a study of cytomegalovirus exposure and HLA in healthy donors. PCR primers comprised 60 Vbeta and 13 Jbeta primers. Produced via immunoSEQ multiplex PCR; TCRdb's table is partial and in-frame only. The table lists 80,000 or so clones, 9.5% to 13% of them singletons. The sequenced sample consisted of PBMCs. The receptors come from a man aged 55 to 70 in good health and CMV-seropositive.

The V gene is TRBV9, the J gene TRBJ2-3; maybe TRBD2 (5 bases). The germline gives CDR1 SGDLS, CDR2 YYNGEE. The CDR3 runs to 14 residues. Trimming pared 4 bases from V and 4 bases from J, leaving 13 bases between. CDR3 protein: CASSLVLGADTQYF. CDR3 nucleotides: TGTGCCAGCAGCCTCGTATTGGGAGCAGATACGCAGTATTTT. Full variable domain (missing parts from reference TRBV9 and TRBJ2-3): DSGVTQTPKHLITATGQRVTLRCSPRSGDLSVYWYQQSLDQGLQFLIQYYNGEERAKGNILERFSAQQFPDLHSELNLSSLELGDSALYFCASSLVLGADTQYFGPGTRLTVL.

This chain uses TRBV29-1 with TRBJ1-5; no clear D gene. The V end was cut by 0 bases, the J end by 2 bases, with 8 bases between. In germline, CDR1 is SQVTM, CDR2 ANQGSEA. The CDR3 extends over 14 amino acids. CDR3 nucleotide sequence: TGCAGCGTTGAAGATGGGAGTGGCAATCAGCCCCAGCATTTT. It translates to CSVEDGSGNQPQHF.

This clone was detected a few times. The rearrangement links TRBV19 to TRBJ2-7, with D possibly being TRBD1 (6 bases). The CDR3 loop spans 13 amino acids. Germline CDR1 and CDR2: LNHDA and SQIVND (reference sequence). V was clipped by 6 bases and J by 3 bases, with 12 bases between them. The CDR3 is CASSLGAGYEQYF. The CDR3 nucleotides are TGTGCCAGTAGCCTGGGGGCAGGCTACGAGCAGTACTTC.

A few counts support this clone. Here the CDR3 reads CAPLTAASGNTIYF. The CDR3, as DNA: TGTGCCCCCTTGACAGCCGCCTCTGGAAACACCATATATTTT. V is TRBV6-6 and J is TRBJ1-3, with TRBD1 as a possible D gene (5 bases). Trimming left V 11 bases short and J 0 bases short, with 14 bases between. This CDR3 is built from 14 residues. Germline-derived CDR1 and CDR2 are MNHNY and SVGAGI (reference sequence).

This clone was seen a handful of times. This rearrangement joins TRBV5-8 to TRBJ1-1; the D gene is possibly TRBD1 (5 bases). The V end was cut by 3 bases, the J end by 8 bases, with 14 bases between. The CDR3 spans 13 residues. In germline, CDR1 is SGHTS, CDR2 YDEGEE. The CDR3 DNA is TGTGCCAGCAGCTCCGGGGGGGTTAGGGAAGCTTTCTTT. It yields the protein CASSSGGVREAFF.

Here the CDR3 reads CASSSRRTGSRTDTQYF. The CDR3 nucleotides are TGTGCCAGCAGCTCCCGACGGACAGGGAGCCGCACAGATACGCAGTATTTT. The genes are TRBV7-2 and TRBJ2-3, with 8 bases lining up with TRBD1. Trimming removed 4 bases from V and 1 base from J; junction bases left unmatched: 10. The CDR3 runs to 17 residues. Germline V gene sequence: CDR1 SGHTA, CDR2 FQGNSA.

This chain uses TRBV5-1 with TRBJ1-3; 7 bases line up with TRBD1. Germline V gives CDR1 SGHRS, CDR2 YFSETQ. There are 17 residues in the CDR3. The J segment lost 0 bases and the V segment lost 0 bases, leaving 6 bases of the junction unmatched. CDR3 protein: CASSLAPGTDSGNTIYF. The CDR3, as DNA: TGCGCCAGCAGCTTGGCCCCCGGGACAGACTCTGGAAACACCATATATTTT.

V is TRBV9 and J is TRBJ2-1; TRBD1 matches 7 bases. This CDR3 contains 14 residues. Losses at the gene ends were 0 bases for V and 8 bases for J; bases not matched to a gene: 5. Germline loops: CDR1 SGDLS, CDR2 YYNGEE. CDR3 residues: CASSVATGADEQFF. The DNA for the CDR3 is TGTGCCAGCAGCGTAGCTACAGGGGCGGATGAGCAGTTCTTC. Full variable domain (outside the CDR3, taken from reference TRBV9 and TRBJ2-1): DSGVTQTPKHLITATGQRVTLRCSPRSGDLSVYWYQQSLDQGLQFLIQYYNGEERAKGNILERFSAQQFPDLHSELNLSSLELGDSALYFCASSVATGADEQFFGPGTRLTVL.

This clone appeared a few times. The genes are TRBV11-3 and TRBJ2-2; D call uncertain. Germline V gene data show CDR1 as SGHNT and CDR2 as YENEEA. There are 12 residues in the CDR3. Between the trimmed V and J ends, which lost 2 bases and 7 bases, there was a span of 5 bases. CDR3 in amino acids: CASSLTGGELFF. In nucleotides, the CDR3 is TGTGCCAGCAGCTTAACCGGCGGGGAGCTGTTTTTT.

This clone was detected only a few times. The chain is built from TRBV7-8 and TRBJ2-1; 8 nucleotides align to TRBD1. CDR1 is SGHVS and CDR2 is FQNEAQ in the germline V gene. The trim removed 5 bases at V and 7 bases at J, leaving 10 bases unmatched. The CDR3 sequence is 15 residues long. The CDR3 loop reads CASSPGQGRGNEQFF. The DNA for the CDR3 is TGTGCCAGCAGCCCCGGACAGGGTCGTGGGAATGAGCAGTTCTTC.

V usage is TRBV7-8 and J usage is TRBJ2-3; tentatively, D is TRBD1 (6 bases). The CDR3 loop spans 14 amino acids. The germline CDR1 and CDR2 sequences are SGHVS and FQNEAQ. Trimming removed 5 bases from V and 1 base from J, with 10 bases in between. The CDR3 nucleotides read TGTGCCAGCAGCCCAGGGGTGGGCACAGATACGCAGTATTTT. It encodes CASSPGVGTDTQYF.

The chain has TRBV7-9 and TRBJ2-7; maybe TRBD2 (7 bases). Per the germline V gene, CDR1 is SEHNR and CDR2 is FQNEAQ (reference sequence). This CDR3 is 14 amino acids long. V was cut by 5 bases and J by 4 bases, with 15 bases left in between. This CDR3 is CASSPMGGLYEQYV. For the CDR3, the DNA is TGTGCCAGCAGCCCCATGGGGGGGCTGTACGAGCAGTACGTC.

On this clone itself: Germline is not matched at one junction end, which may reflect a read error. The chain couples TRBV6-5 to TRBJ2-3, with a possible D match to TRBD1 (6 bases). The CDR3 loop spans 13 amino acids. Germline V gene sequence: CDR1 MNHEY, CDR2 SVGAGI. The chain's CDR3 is CARSRWDTDKQYF. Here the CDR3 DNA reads TGTGCCAGAAGCAGGTGGGACACAGATAAGCAGTATTTT.

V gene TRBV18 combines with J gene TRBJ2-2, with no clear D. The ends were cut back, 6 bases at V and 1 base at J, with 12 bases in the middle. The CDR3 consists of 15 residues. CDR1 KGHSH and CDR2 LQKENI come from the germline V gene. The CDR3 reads CASSRRVENTGELFF. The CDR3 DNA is TGTGCCAGCTCCCGACGGGTGGAGAACACCGGGGAGCTGTTTTTT. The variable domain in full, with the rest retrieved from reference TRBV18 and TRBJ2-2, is NAGVMQNPRHLVRRRGQEARLRCSPMKGHSHVYWYRQLPEEGLKFMVYLQKENIIDESGMPKERFSAEFPKEGPSILRIQQVVRGDSAAYFCASSRRVENTGELFFGEGSRLTVL.

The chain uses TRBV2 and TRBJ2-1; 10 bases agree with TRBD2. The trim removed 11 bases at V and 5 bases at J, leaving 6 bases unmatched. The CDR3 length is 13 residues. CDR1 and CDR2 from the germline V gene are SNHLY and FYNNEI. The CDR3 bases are TGTGCCTCAGCGGGGGGGCGAGACAATGAGCAGTTCTTC. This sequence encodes CASAGGRDNEQFF.